The 22 T cell receptor beta chains listed next were all sequenced from one sample in a study of regulatory T cells in long-lasting Graves disease. Relying on iRepertoire HTBI primers and Arm-PCR of CDR3 regions, the team built TCR beta libraries. TCRdb used MiXCR to reprocess the multiplex PCR reads, holding one entry per CDR3 protein. The sample holds 350,000 to 400,000 distinct CDR3 sequences; about a sixth are singletons and the top ten take 20% to 25%. Time point in this sample: newly diagnosed GD, antithyroid drugs for less than 3 months. Preparation of the TCR library used RNA extracted from PBMCs. These data also featured in a second study, about T cells in Graves' hyperthyroidism and ophthalmopathy.

The sequencing here drew on peripheral blood mononuclear cells (PBMCs), taken at new diagnosis, from a patient treated with antithyroid drugs. The receptors stem from a woman aged 18-29 years with Graves disease.

V gene TRBV25-1 combines with J gene TRBJ2-4, with unresolved D. The CDR3 is 15 residues long. The V and J ends lost 3 bases and 7 bases respectively, with 16 bases between them. Germline V gives CDR1 MGHDK, CDR2 SYGVNS. Here the CDR3 DNA reads TGTGCCAGCAGTGAGACGGAGACCCCCGGGAACATTCAGTACTTC. As protein: CASSETETPGNIQYF.

This chain links TRBV10-3 with TRBJ2-7; the match to TRBD1 covers 9 bases. The germline V gene encodes CDR1 ENHRY and CDR2 SYGVKD. The J segment lost 2 bases and the V segment lost 4 bases, leaving 6 bases of the junction unmatched. This CDR3 region has 15 residues. The DNA for the CDR3 is TGTGCCATCAGTGTCGGGACAGGGCCCACCTACGAGCAGTACTTC. Its protein product is CAISVGTGPTYEQYF.

This clonotype was seen repeatedly, ten times or more. The chain joins TRBV12-3 or TRBV12-4 to TRBJ2-7; D is undetermined. Trimming took off 2 bases at V and 5 bases at J, with 4 bases between the two ends. CDR3 size: 11 residues. The chain's CDR3 is CASSLKHEQYF. The CDR3 nucleotides are TGTGCCAGCAGTTTAAAGCACGAGCAGTACTTC.

This clonotype was observed a few times. The J gene is TRBJ1-1, the V gene TRBV29-1, with 7 positions matching TRBD1. J lost 7 bases, V lost 6 bases, and 20 bases had no gene match. CDR3 length: 16 residues. CDR1 SQVTM and CDR2 ANQGSEA come from the germline V gene. This chain's CDR3 is CSVLPGTETLNYEAFF. CDR3 coding DNA: TGCAGCGTCCTGCCTGGGACAGAGACTTTGAATTATGAAGCTTTCTTT. Based on the CDR3 plus reference TRBV29-1 and TRBJ1-1, the full variable domain is SAVISQKPSRDICQRGTSLTIQCQVDSQVTMMFWYRQQPGQSLTLIATANQGSEATYESGFVIDKFPISRPNLTFSTLTVSNMSPEDSSIYLCSVLPGTETLNYEAFFGQGTRLTVV.

This clonotype has a handful of counts. This chain connects TRBV20-1 to TRBJ2-7, with TRBD2 matching 7 bases. The CDR3 spans 19 residues. CDR1 and CDR2 from the germline V gene are DFQATT and SNEGSKA (reference sequence). The junction had 21 bases not matched to a gene; V was cut back by 0 bases and J by 4 bases. CDR3 protein: CSARDRSRLAESQRYEQYF. For the CDR3, the DNA is TGCAGTGCTAGAGATCGGAGTCGGCTAGCGGAAAGTCAAAGGTACGAGCAGTACTTC.

This clonotype was picked up many times. J is TRBJ1-4 and V is TRBV5-1; no firm D call. Trimming removed 0 bases from V and 4 bases from J, with 7 bases in between. This CDR3 is 14 amino acids long. Germline loops: CDR1 SGHRS, CDR2 YFSETQ. The CDR3 nucleotides read TGCGCCAGCAGCTTGGTAGGCTATAATGAAAAACTGTTTTTT. Translated: CASSLVGYNEKLFF.

This clonotype was found a few times. The chain recombines TRBV6-5 with TRBJ1-2, with TRBD1 matching 7 bases. The germline gives CDR1 MNHEY, CDR2 SVGAGI. The CDR3 has 17 amino acids. V was clipped by 2 bases and J by 8 bases; unmatched bases: 17. CDR3 bases: TGTGCCAGCAGTTACCCCGGGACAGAAGGGTCCCTTAGGGGCTACACCTTC. This translates into CASSYPGTEGSLRGYTF.

This clonotype was seen at least ten times. The rearrangement uses TRBV5-1 and TRBJ2-5, with TRBD2 matching 7 bases. This CDR3 spans 15 amino acids. Germline values: CDR1 SGHRS, CDR2 YFSETQ. V dropped 4 bases and J dropped 5; count of bases not matched to a gene: 11. The CDR3 loop reads CASSPGEGRGETQYF. CDR3 DNA: TGCGCCAGCAGCCCCGGGGAGGGGCGCGGGGAGACCCAGTACTTC.

This clonotype was observed at least ten times. The chain carries TRBV10-3 and TRBJ1-2, with 7 bases identical to TRBD1. Germline V gene data show CDR1 as ENHRY and CDR2 as SYGVKD. Trimming cost V 6 bases and J 0 bases; bases outside gene matches: 4. The CDR3 runs to 14 residues. CDR3 DNA sequence: TGTGCCATCAGGATTGACAGGGCTAACTATGGCTACACCTTC. Protein: CAIRIDRANYGYTF.

This clonotype was seen many times. One junction end does not reproduce the germline sequence, and a read error may be involved. The rearrangement uses TRBV2 and TRBJ2-1; D may be TRBD1 or TRBD2 (5 bases each). The CDR3 covers 10 residues. Per germline, CDR1 SNHLY and CDR2 FYNNEI. Here the CDR3 DNA reads TGTGCCAGCAGAGGGACGATTTACCACTTC. Its translation: CASRGTIYHF.

V usage is TRBV9 and J usage is TRBJ2-7; 7 bases line up with TRBD2. V dropped 3 bases and J dropped 1; count of bases not matched to a gene: 4. Germline V CDR1 and CDR2: SGDLS, YYNGEE. The CDR3 contains 14 residues. The CDR3 DNA is TGTGCCAGCAGCGCCCGGGGGGATTCCTACGAGCAGTACTTC. Translating gives CASSARGDSYEQYF.

This clonotype was observed many times. The genes are TRBV28 and TRBJ2-2; D possibly corresponds to TRBD2 (6 bases). Trimming cost V 4 bases and J 5 bases, with 8 bases left between them. Per the germline V gene, CDR1 is MDHEN and CDR2 is SYDVKM. The CDR3 length is 13 residues. The CDR3 here is CASSWGRTGELFF. As DNA, the CDR3 is TGTGCCAGCAGTTGGGGGAGGACCGGGGAGCTGTTTTTT.

This clonotype was counted at least ten times. This chain links TRBV7-3 with TRBJ2-1; D is unresolved. Looked up from germline, CDR1 is SGHTA and CDR2 is FQGTGA. The length of the CDR3 is 13 residues. Trimming stripped 1 base from V and 5 bases from J, with 6 bases between. For the CDR3, the DNA is TGTGCCAGCAGCTTAAGTAGGGACAATGAGCAGTTCTTC. Residues: CASSLSRDNEQFF.

V gene TRBV6-6 combines with J gene TRBJ2-7, with D perhaps TRBD1 or TRBD2 (6 bases each). Trimming cost V 0 bases and J 8 bases, with 17 bases left between them. CDR1 and CDR2 from the germline V gene are MNHNY and SVGAGI (reference sequence). This CDR3 has 15 amino acids. The CDR3 sequence: CASSYSDGGRRQQYF. The CDR3 coding sequence is TGTGCCAGCAGTTACTCGGACGGGGGCCGCCGTCAGCAGTACTTC.

This clonotype has ten or more counts. V and J are TRBV7-9 and TRBJ2-1, with 11 bases aligning to TRBD2. After removal of 5 bases from V and 6 bases from J, the junction contained 6 bases not matched to a gene. CDR3 length: 15 amino acids. Per the germline V gene, CDR1 is SEHNR and CDR2 is FQNEAQ (reference sequence). CDR3 bases: TGTGCCAGCAGCCTTAGCGGGGGGGCCTCCAATGAGCAGTTCTTC. Protein: CASSLSGGASNEQFF.

The V gene is TRBV29-1, the J gene TRBJ1-5; D is unclear. CDR3 length: 14 amino acids. Germline V gene sequence: CDR1 SQVTM, CDR2 ANQGSEA. Trimming took off 5 bases at V and 7 bases at J, with 18 bases between the two ends. The CDR3 DNA sequence: TGCAGCGTTTCCGTAGCCAGACCCAGCCAGCCCCAGCATTTT. It yields the protein CSVSVARPSQPQHF.

In this sample, this clonotype turned up many times. The chain couples TRBV30 to TRBJ2-1; TRBD1 aligns across 7 bases. With 1 base clipped from V and 5 bases from J, the junction kept 5 bases outside the gene matches. The germline CDR1 and CDR2 sequences are GTSNPN and SVGIG (reference sequence). CDR3 length equals 14 residues. In DNA, the CDR3 is TGTGCCTGGAGTGACAGGGGTTCGGACAATGAGCAGTTCTTC. Residues: CAWSDRGSDNEQFF.

This clonotype has a count of ten or more. The rearrangement links TRBV3-1 to TRBJ2-3; 8 bases fit TRBD1. In germline, CDR1 is LGHDT, CDR2 YNNKEL (reference sequence). This CDR3 comprises 14 residues. The V segment lost 4 bases and the J segment 11 bases; nucleotides outside the gene matches: 11. CDR3 coding DNA: TGTGCCAGCAGCCGCGACAGGGGAGGAGTGATGCAGTATTTT. Protein sequence: CASSRDRGGVMQYF.

This clonotype appeared many times. V and J are TRBV6-1 and TRBJ2-7; the D is unclear. The CDR3 runs 14 residues. Germline loops: CDR1 MNHNS, CDR2 SASEGT. The ends were cut back, 3 bases at V and 3 bases at J, with 12 bases in the middle. The CDR3 nucleotides read TGTGCCAGCAGTGAGGGGATTCGGCTCTACGAGCAGTACTTC. This codes for CASSEGIRLYEQYF.

The sample holds many counts of this clonotype. J is TRBJ1-1 and V is TRBV6-1, with D hard to call. The CDR3 covers 11 residues. The V gene lost 6 bases and the J gene lost 3 bases, with 5 bases spanning the gap. In germline, CDR1 is MNHNS, CDR2 SASEGT. The CDR3 sequence: CASRLDTEAFF. CDR3 sequence (DNA): TGTGCCAGCAGACTAGACACTGAAGCTTTCTTT.

This clonotype showed up many times. The chain has TRBV10-1 and TRBJ2-7; D gene uncertain. In germline, CDR1 is WNHNN, CDR2 SYGVQD (reference sequence). V was trimmed by 4 bases and J by 3 bases, leaving 16 bases between them. CDR3 size: 15 residues. The CDR3: CASSGKARTVYEQYF. CDR3 bases: TGCGCCAGCAGTGGTAAGGCTCGCACCGTCTACGAGCAGTACTTC.

This chain links TRBV27 with TRBJ1-1; a weak D match, TRBD1 (6 bases). Germline loops: CDR1 MNHEY, CDR2 SMNVEV (reference sequence). V gave up 2 bases and J gave up 5 bases, with 18 bases separating them. This CDR3 comprises 16 residues. CDR3 in amino acids: CASSLAGAGLGTEAFF. DNA of the CDR3: TGTGCCAGCAGTTTAGCGGGGGCGGGGTTGGGAACTGAAGCTTTCTTT.